This TCR beta chain came from a study of blood T cell repertoires in COVID-19. In the study overall: Sources were T cells, B-cell-depleted T cells, or PBMCs; the material itself was cDNA or gDNA.

This CDR3 comprises 16 residues. The V gene's germline CDR1 is LNHDA and CDR2 SQIVND (reference sequence). V lost 0 bases to trimming and J lost 1 base, with 13 bases between them. Using immunoSEQ multiplex PCR, the repertoire was profiled, and TCRdb retains in-frame clones only, with some absent. The data show around 18,000 clones, 70% to 90% seen once. Sequenced sample: peripheral blood. This TCR was sampled from a human donor in a cohort sampled during active COVID-19. V is TRBV19 and J is TRBJ2-7, with D perhaps TRBD2 (5 bases). The CDR3 region is CASSIDRRNPSYEQYF. CDR3 DNA: TGTGCCAGTAGTATAGATCGGAGGAACCCTTCCTACGAGCAGTACTTC.